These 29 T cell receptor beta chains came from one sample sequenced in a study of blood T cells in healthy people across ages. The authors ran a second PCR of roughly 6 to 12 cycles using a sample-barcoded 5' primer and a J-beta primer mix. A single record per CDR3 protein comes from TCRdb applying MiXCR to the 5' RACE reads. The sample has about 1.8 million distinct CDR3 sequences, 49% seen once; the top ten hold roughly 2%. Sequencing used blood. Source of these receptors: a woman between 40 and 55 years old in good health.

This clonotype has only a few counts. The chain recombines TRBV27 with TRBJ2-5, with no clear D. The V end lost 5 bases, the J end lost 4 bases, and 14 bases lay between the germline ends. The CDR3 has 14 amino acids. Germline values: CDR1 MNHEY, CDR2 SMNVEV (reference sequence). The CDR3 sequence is CASSRTMGPETQYF. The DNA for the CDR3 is TGTGCCAGCAGTCGGACGATGGGCCCAGAGACCCAGTACTTC.

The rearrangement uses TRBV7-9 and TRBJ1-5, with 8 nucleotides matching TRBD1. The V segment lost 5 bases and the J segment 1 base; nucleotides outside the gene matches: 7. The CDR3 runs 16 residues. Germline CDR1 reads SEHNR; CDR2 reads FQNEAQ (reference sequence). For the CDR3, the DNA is TGTGCCAGCAGCACCGCAGGGGGCGGGAGCAATCAGCCCCAGCATTTT. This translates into CASSTAGGGSNQPQHF.

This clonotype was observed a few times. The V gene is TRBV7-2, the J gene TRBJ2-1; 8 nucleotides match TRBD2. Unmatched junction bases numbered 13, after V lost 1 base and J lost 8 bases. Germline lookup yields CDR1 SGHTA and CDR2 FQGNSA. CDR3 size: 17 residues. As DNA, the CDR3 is TGTGCCAGCAGCTTAGGATGGCCGGGGGGGCTTCGTTATGAGCAGTTCTTC. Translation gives CASSLGWPGGLRYEQFF. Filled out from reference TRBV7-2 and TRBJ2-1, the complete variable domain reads GAGVSQSPSNKVTEKGKDVELRCDPISGHTALYWYRQSLGQGLEFLIYFQGNSAPDKSGLPSDRFSAERTGGSVSTLTIQRTQQEDSAVYLCASSLGWPGGLRYEQFFGPGTRLTVL.

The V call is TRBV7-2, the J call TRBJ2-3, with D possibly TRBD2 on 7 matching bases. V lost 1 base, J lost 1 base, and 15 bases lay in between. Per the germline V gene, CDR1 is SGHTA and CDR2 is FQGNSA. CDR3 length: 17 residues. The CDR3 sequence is CASSLGRGRGGTDTQYF. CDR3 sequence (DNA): TGTGCCAGCAGCTTAGGCCGTGGGAGGGGGGGCACAGATACGCAGTATTTT.

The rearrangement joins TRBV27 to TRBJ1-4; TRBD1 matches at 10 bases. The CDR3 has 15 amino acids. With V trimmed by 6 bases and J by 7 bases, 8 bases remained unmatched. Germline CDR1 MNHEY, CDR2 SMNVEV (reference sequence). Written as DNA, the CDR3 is TGTGCCAGCAGGATTTTCGGGACAGGGGCTGAAAAACTGTTTTTT. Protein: CASRIFGTGAEKLFF.

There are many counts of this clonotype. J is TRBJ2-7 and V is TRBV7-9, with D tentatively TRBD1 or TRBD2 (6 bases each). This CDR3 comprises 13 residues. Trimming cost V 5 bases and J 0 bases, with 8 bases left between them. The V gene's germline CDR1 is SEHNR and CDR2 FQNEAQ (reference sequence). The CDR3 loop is CASSGGGSYEQYF. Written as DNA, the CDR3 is TGTGCCAGCAGCGGAGGGGGCTCCTACGAGCAGTACTTC. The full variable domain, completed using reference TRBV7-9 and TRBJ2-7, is DTGVSQNPRHKITKRGQNVTFRCDPISEHNRLYWYRQTLGQGPEFLTYFQNEAQLEKSRLLSDRFSAERPKGSFSTLEIQRTEQGDSAMYLCASSGGGSYEQYFGPGTRLTVT.

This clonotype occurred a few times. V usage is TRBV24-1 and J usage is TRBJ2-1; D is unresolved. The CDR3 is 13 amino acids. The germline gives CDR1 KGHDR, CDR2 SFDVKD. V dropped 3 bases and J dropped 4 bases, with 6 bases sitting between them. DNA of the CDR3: TGTGCCACCAGTGATAGTTGGTACAATGAGCAGTTCTTC. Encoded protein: CATSDSWYNEQFF.

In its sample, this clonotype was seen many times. In nucleotides, the CDR3 is TGTGCCAGCAGCTTAACTAGGACCTCCTACGAGCAGTACTTC. Translated: CASSLTRTSYEQYF. The gene calls are TRBV7-2 and TRBJ2-7, with a tentative D call TRBD2 (5 bases). V gave up 2 bases and J gave up 0 bases, with 8 bases separating them. The CDR3 spans 14 residues. CDR1 and CDR2 (germline): SGHTA, FQGNSA.

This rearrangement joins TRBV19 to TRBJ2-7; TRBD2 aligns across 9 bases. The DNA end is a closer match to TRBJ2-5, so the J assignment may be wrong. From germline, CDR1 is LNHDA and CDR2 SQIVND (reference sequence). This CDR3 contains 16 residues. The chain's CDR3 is CASSWKLAGYPETQYF. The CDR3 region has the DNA TGTGCCAGTAGTTGGAAGCTAGCGGGGTATCCGGAGACCCAGTACTTC.

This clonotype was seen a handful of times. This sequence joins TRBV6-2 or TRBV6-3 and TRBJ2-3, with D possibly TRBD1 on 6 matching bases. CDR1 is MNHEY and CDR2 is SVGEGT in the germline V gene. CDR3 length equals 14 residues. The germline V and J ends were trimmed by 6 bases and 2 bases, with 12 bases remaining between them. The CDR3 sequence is CASSHRVYTDTQYF. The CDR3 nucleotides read TGTGCCAGCAGCCACAGGGTCTACACAGATACGCAGTATTTT.

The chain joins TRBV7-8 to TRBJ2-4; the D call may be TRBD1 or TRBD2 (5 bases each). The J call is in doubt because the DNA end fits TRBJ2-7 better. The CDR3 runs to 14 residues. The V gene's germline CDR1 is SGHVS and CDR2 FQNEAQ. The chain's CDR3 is CASSPLVGDHEQYF. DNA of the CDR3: TGTGCCAGCAGCCCCCTCGTGGGGGACCACGAGCAGTACTTC.

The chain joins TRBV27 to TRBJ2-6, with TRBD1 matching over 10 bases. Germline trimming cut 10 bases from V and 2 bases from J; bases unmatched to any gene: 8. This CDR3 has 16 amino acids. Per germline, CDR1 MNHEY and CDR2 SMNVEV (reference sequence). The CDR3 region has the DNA TGTGCCACCCGAGACAGGGGGCGGACTGGGGCCAACGTCCTGACTTTC. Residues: CATRDRGRTGANVLTF.

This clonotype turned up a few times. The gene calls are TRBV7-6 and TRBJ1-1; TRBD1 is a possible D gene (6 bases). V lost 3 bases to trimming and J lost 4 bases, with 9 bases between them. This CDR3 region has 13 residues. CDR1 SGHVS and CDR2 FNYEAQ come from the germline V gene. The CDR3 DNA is TGTGCCAGCAGCTTGGGGGCGAGCACTGAAGCTTTCTTT. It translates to CASSLGASTEAFF.

The CDR3 DNA reads TGCAGTGCCCAGAGTCCTAACTATGGCTACACCTTC. Its translation is CSAQSPNYGYTF. The chain joins TRBV20-1 to TRBJ1-2, with D uncertain. Germline CDR1 DFQATT, CDR2 SNEGSKA (reference sequence). Trimming left V 6 bases short and J 0 bases short, with 8 bases between. The CDR3 runs to 12 residues.

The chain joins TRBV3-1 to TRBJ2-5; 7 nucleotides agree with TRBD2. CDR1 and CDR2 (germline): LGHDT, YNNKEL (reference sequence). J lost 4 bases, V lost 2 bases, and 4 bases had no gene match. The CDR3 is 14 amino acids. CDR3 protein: CASSQRQRGETQYF. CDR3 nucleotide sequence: TGTGCCAGCAGCCAAAGACAGCGGGGAGAGACCCAGTACTTC.

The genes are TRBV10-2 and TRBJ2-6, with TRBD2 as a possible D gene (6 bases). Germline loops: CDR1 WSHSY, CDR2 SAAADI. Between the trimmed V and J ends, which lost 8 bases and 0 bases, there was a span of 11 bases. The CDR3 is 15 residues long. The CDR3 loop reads CASGGTDSGANVLTF. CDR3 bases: TGCGCCAGCGGGGGGACTGACTCTGGGGCCAACGTCCTGACTTTC.

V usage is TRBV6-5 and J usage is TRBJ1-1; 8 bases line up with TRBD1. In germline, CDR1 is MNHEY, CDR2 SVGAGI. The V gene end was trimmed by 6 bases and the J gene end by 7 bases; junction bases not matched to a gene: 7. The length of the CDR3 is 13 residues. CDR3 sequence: CASRPRGPNEAFF. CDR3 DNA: TGTGCCAGCAGGCCCAGGGGGCCAAATGAAGCTTTCTTT.

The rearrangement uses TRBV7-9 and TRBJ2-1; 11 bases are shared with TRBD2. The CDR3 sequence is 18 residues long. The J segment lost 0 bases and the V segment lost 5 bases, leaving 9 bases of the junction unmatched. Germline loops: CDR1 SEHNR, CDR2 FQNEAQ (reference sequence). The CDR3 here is CASSAPTSGGTSYNEQFF. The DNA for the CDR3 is TGTGCCAGCAGCGCCCCAACTAGCGGGGGAACCTCCTACAATGAGCAGTTCTTC.

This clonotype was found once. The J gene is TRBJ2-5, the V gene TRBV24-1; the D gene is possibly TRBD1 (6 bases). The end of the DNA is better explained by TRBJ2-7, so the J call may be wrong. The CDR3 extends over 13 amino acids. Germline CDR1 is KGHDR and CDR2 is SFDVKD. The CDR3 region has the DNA TGTGCCACCAGATCAGGGGACTCCTACGAGCAGTACTTC. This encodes CATRSGDSYEQYF.

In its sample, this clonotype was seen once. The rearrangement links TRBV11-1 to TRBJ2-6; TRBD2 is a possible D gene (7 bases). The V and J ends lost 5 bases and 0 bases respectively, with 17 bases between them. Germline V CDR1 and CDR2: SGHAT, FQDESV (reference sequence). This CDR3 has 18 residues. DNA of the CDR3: TGTGCCAGCAGCCCTTCAGGTCGGGGGGCCTCTGGGGCCAACGTCCTGACTTTC. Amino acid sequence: CASSPSGRGASGANVLTF. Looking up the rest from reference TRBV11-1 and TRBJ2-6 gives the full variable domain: EAEVAQSPRYKITEKSQAVAFWCDPISGHATLYWYRQILGQGPELLVQFQDESVVDDSQLPKDRFSAERLKGVDSTLKIQPAELGDSAMYLCASSPSGRGASGANVLTFGAGSRLTVL.

The CDR3 DNA reads as TGTGCCAGCAGTCGACAGGTGGATGGCTACACCTTC. Amino acids: CASSRQVDGYTF. The chain combines TRBV28 with TRBJ1-2, with D perhaps matching TRBD1 (6 bases). The CDR3 extends over 12 amino acids. Germline loops: CDR1 MDHEN, CDR2 SYDVKM. Trimming cost V 5 bases and J 6 bases, with 10 bases left between them.

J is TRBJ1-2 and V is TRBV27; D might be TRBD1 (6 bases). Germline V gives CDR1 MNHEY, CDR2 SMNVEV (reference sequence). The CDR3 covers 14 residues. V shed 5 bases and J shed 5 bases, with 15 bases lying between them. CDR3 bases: TGTGCCAGCAGTCGGGGGCCGCTTCCTTATGGCTACACCTTC. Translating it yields CASSRGPLPYGYTF.

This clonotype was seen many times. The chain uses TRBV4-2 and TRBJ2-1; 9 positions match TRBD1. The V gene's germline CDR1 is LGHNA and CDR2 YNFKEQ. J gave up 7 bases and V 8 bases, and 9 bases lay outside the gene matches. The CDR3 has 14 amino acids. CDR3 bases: TGTGCCAGCCGCCGGGACAGGGACTCAAATGAGCAGTTCTTC. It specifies CASRRDRDSNEQFF.

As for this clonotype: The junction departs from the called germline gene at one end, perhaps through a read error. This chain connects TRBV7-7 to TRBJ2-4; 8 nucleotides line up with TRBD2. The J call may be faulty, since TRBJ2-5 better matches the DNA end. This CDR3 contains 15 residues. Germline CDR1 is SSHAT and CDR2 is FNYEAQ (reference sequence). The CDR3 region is CASSARGALQETQYF. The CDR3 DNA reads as TGTGCTAGCAGCGCGCGGGGGGCCTTGCAAGAGACCCAGTACTTC.

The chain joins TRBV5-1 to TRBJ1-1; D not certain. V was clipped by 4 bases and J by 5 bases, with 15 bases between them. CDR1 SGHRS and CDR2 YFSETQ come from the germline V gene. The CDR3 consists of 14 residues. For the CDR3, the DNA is TGCGCCAGCAGCCCGAAAAGCCACGGAACTGAAGCTTTCTTT. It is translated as CASSPKSHGTEAFF.

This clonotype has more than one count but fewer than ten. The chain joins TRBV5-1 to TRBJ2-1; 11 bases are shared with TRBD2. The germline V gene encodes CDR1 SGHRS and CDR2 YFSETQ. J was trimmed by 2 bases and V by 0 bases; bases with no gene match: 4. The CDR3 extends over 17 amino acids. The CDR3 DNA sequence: TGCGCCAGCAGCTTGGGGGGACTAGCGGCCGCCTACAATGAGCAGTTCTTC. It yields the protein CASSLGGLAAAYNEQFF.

Here the CDR3 reads CASSYSILGGRTQYF. The CDR3 DNA is TGTGCCAGCAGTTACTCTATCCTTGGGGGTCGTACGCAGTATTTT. The rearrangement uses TRBV6-5 and TRBJ2-3; D may be TRBD1 or TRBD2 (5 bases each). From germline, CDR1 is MNHEY and CDR2 SVGAGI. V gave up 0 bases and J gave up 8 bases, with 15 bases separating them. The CDR3 length is 15 residues.

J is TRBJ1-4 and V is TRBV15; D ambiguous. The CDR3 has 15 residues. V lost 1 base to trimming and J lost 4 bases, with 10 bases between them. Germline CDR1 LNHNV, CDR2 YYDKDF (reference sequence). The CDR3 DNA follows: TGTGCCACCAGCAGAGGGGCTGGAGGTAATGAAAAACTGTTTTTT. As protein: CATSRGAGGNEKLFF.

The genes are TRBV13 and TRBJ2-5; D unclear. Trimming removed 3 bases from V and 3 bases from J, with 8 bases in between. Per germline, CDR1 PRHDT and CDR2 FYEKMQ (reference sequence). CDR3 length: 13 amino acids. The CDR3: CASSFQLKETQYF. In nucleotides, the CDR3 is TGTGCCAGCAGCTTCCAGCTAAAAGAGACCCAGTACTTC. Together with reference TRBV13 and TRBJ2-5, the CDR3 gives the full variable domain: AAGVIQSPRHLIKEKRETATLKCYPIPRHDTVYWYQQGPGQDPQFLISFYEKMQSDKGSIPDRFSAQQFSDYHSELNMSSLELGDSALYFCASSFQLKETQYFGPGTRLLVL.